The 6 T cell receptor beta chains below all came from one sample that was sequenced in a study of shared clonotypes between healthy human individuals. Assay used: immunoSEQ multiplex PCR; TCRdb lists only in-frame clones, some missing. The table lists about 2 million clones, about 95% of them singletons. Source material: naive CD4+ T cells sorted from blood. Subset of the sample: CD45RA+ positively selected. The receptors were sampled from a man aged 18-30 years in good health.

This sequence joins TRBV4-1 and TRBJ1-6; weak D call: TRBD1 (6 bases). The CDR3 sequence is 17 residues long. With 0 bases removed from V and 1 base from J, the gap between germline ends came to 10 bases. CDR1 is MGHRA and CDR2 is YSYEKL in the germline V gene. This chain's CDR3 is CASSQDSGESYNSPLHF. For the CDR3, the DNA is TGCGCCAGCAGCCAAGACTCAGGGGAGTCCTATAATTCACCCCTCCACTTT.

Remarks on this clone: Other DNA sequences in the sample encode the same CDR3. This chain joins TRBV27 and TRBJ2-3; 7 bases are shared with TRBD2. Per germline, CDR1 MNHEY and CDR2 SMNVEV (reference sequence). Trimming cost V 2 bases and J 1 base; bases outside gene matches: 0. This CDR3 spans 14 amino acids. The CDR3 coding sequence is TGTGCCAGCAGTTTAGGGAGGGGCACAGATACGCAGTATTTT. This codes for CASSLGRGTDTQYF.

The chain links TRBV6-5 to TRBJ1-6; the D is unclear. The germline V gene has CDR1 MNHEY and CDR2 SVGAGI. The V and J ends lost 3 bases and 10 bases respectively, with 13 bases between them. CDR3 size: 14 residues. The CDR3 bases are TGTGCCAGCAGTTATTCTATACCCGACTCACCCCTCCACTTT. It codes for CASSYSIPDSPLHF.

The V call is TRBV18, the J call TRBJ2-7; 8 positions agree with TRBD2. There are 15 residues in the CDR3. V trimming: 3 bases; J trimming: 5 bases; junction bases outside the gene matches: 9. Looked up from germline, CDR1 is KGHSH and CDR2 is LQKENI. CDR3 nucleotide sequence: TGTGCCAGCTCACCTCTTGTGGGAGCGGGAGACGAGCAGTACTTC. It translates to CASSPLVGAGDEQYF.

This clone has a single count. The rearrangement uses TRBV5-6 and TRBJ2-7, with D unclear. Germline V gene data show CDR1 as SGHDT and CDR2 as YYEEEE. Trimming left V 4 bases short and J 7 bases short, with 9 bases between. This CDR3 has 11 residues. DNA of the CDR3: TGTGCCAGCAGCGTCAACTTGGAGCAGTACTTC. The encoded protein is CASSVNLEQYF.

The chain employs TRBV6-6 and TRBJ2-7; the match to TRBD1 covers 9 bases. V trimming: 7 bases; J trimming: 7 bases; junction bases outside the gene matches: 14. Germline CDR1 MNHNY, CDR2 SVGAGI (reference sequence). This CDR3 contains 15 residues. This chain's CDR3 is CASTTGNRGPGEQYF. The CDR3 DNA reads TGTGCCAGCACCACGGGGAACAGGGGGCCGGGGGAGCAGTACTTC.